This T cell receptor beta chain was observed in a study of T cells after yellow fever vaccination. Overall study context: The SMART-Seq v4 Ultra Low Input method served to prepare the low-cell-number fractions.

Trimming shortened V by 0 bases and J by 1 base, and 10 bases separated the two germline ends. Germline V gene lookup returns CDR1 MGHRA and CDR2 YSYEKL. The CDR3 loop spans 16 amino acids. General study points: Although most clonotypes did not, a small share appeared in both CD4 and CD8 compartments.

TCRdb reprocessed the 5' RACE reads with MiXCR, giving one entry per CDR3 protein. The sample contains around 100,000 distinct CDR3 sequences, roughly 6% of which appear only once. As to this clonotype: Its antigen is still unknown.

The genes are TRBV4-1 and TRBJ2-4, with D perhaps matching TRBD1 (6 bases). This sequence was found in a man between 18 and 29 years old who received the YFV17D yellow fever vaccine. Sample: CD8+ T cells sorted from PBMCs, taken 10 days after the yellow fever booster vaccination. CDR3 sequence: CASSQDQGLAKNIQYF. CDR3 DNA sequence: TGCGCCAGCAGCCAAGATCAGGGGTTGGCCAAAAACATTCAGTACTTC.